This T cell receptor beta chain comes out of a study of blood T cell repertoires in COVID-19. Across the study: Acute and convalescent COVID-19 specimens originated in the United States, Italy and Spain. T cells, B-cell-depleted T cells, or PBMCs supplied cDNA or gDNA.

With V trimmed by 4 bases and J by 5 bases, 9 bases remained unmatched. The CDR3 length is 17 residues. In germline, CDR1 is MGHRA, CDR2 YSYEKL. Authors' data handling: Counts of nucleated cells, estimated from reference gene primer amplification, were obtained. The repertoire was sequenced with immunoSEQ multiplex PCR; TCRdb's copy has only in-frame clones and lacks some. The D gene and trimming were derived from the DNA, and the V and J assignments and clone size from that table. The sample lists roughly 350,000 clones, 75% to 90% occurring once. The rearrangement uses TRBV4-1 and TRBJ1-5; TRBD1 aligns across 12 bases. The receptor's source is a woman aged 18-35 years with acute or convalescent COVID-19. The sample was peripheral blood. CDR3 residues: CASSPGTGGVFDQPQHF. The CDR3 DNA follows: TGCGCCAGCAGCCCGGGGACAGGGGGCGTGTTCGATCAGCCCCAGCATTTT.